This T cell receptor beta chain came from a study of T cell changes during pregnancy in multiple sclerosis (dated by TCRdb to between 2018 and 2021). Turning to the overall study: The study examined how the T cell repertoire changed over the course of pregnancy in women with multiple sclerosis.

Comments on this clone: There is no known antigen for this receptor. Base qualities were left out, and no much larger clone turns up one base away.

The method was the immunoSEQ multiplex PCR assay. As stored in TCRdb, this immuneACCESS dataset retains in-frame rearrangements with V and J assigned. A fraction of the clones does not appear; measured against another copy, unresolved V genes explain less than half of the discrepancy, and the remainder lacks a known reason. The sample yields 50,000 to 55,000 clones; around nine tenths were counted once. Less than 0.5% of the sample goes to the ten largest clones. As encoded in the germline V gene, CDR1 is MNHEY while CDR2 is SVGAGI. The CDR3 holds 14 amino acids from the cysteine to the phenylalanine. Just CDR3 DNA is preserved here, 42 bases in frame from base 1.

The starting material was CD4+ T cells from peripheral blood mononuclear cells, obtained in the third trimester of pregnancy. The sequence is built from TRBV6-5 and TRBJ1-1; TRBD1 might be the D gene, on 5 matching bases. The TCR sequence derives from a female donor with multiple sclerosis, enrolled in a pregnancy study. The nucleotide sequence reads TGTGCTGCCGTCGACAGACATATGAACACTGAAGCTTTCTTT. Its translation reads: CAAVDRHMNTEAFF.